The entry below describes one T cell receptor beta chain. Its antigen is not known. This sample is drawn from a study of T cells in localized non-small cell lung cancer. Only in-frame clones appear in the TCRdb table, and some are missing; sequencing was by immunoSEQ multiplex PCR. The repertoire consists of 53,000 or so clones, with approximately 83% occurring once and the leading ten covering about a sixth. CDR3 size: 11 residues. The germline V gene has CDR1 MNHEY and CDR2 SVGAGI. V lost 6 bases and J lost 8, with 8 bases in between. Study-wide results and caveats: Only one tumor region was sequenced, so heterogeneity remains possible. T cell clonality was highest in uninvolved adjacent lung, above tumor.

The source was peripheral blood mononuclear cells, collected before any cancer treatment. The chain combines TRBV6-5 with TRBJ1-5; D unresolved. This receptor was identified in a man between 40 and 70 years old with stage III lung adenocarcinoma. The CDR3 region has the DNA TGTGCCAGCAGCGTGCTAGAGCCCCAGCATTTT. This encodes CASSVLEPQHF.